The 18 T cell receptor beta chains listed next were all sequenced from one sample in a study of regulatory dendritic cells for organ transplantation. Assay used: immunoSEQ multiplex PCR; TCRdb lists only in-frame clones, some missing. The table lists tens of thousands of clones, approximately 77% of them singletons. The sequenced sample consisted of naive CD8+ T cells from blood. As for subset: CD45RA+ naive T cells. All receptors come from a human donor in good health.

The chain is built from TRBV9 and TRBJ2-4, with a possible D match to TRBD1 (5 bases). The V gene lost 3 bases and the J gene lost 6 bases, with 16 bases spanning the gap. Looked up from germline, CDR1 is SGDLS and CDR2 is YYNGEE. This CDR3 is 15 amino acids long. CDR3 loop: CASSGVREGSNIQYF. In DNA form, the CDR3 reads TGTGCCAGCAGCGGCGTCAGGGAAGGGTCAAACATTCAGTACTTC.

V usage is TRBV13 and J usage is TRBJ2-7, with 8 bases aligning to TRBD1. The CDR3 has 15 amino acids. V shed 2 bases and J 4 bases; nucleotides not matched to a gene: 7. CDR1 and CDR2 (germline): PRHDT, FYEKMQ (reference sequence). The CDR3 here is CASSLLQGARYEQYF. For the CDR3, the DNA is TGTGCCAGCAGCTTATTGCAGGGGGCTAGGTACGAGCAGTACTTC.

The CDR3 nucleotides read TGTGCCAGCACTCAAGGAGTTAGCAATCAGCCCCAGCATTTT. It codes for CASTQGVSNQPQHF. The chain links TRBV19 to TRBJ1-5; no clear D gene. V was pared by 9 bases and J by 0 bases, with 12 bases between. The germline CDR1 and CDR2 sequences are LNHDA and SQIVND (reference sequence). The CDR3 is made up of 14 amino acids.

This clone came up a few times. This chain joins TRBV9 and TRBJ1-3; weak D call: TRBD1 (6 bases). This CDR3 region has 15 residues. Germline V lookup: CDR1 SGDLS, CDR2 YYNGEE. Between the trimmed V and J ends, which lost 3 bases and 0 bases, there was a span of 10 bases. CDR3 protein: CASSDSGVSGNTIYF. The DNA for the CDR3 is TGTGCCAGCAGCGACTCAGGGGTCTCTGGAAACACCATATATTTT.

The chain employs TRBV7-6 and TRBJ2-7; 11 bases match TRBD1. The CDR3 extends over 17 amino acids. Looked up from germline, CDR1 is SGHVS and CDR2 is FNYEAQ. After removal of 2 bases from V and 4 bases from J, the junction contained 10 bases not matched to a gene. CDR3 region: CASSLLTPGQGVYEQYF. CDR3 bases: TGTGCCAGCAGCTTACTTACTCCGGGACAGGGGGTTTACGAGCAGTACTTC.

The chain is built from TRBV28 and TRBJ1-2; the match to TRBD1 covers 7 bases. The CDR3 has 14 amino acids. Germline loops: CDR1 MDHEN, CDR2 SYDVKM. J gave up 2 bases and V 6 bases, and 6 bases lay outside the gene matches. CDR3 coding DNA: TGTGCCAGCAGGTACGAGGGACAGAACTATGGCTACACCTTC. This encodes CASRYEGQNYGYTF.

CDR3 nucleotides: TGTGCCAGCACCTCATCGGGGGACTACGAGCAGTACTTC. Translating gives CASTSSGDYEQYF. The chain couples TRBV5-6 to TRBJ2-7; D is perhaps TRBD2 (6 bases). In germline, CDR1 is SGHDT, CDR2 YYEEEE. V gave up 6 bases and J gave up 3 bases, with 13 bases separating them. The CDR3 sequence is 13 residues long.

This clone was found a few times. The CDR3 loop is CASSLGTGNQPQHF. As DNA, the CDR3 is TGTGCCAGCAGTTTAGGGACAGGCAATCAGCCCCAGCATTTT. The chain couples TRBV28 to TRBJ1-5, with 7 bases lining up with TRBD1. V was clipped by 2 bases and J by 2 bases; unmatched bases: 0. CDR1 and CDR2 (germline): MDHEN, SYDVKM. This CDR3 is built from 14 residues.

J is TRBJ1-1 and V is TRBV14; D gene unclear. Germline V gene lookup returns CDR1 SGHDN and CDR2 FVKESK. The CDR3 is 15 amino acids. V was trimmed by 0 bases and J by 4 bases, leaving 12 bases between them. The CDR3, as DNA: TGTGCCAGCAGCCAAGAAGAGGGATGGAGCACTGAAGCTTTCTTT. This sequence encodes CASSQEEGWSTEAFF.

This chain links TRBV5-4 with TRBJ2-5, with 12 positions matching TRBD2. V was clipped by 0 bases and J by 1 base; unmatched bases: 7. The CDR3 is 18 amino acids. Germline CDR1 reads SGHNT; CDR2 reads YYREEE (reference sequence). In nucleotides, the CDR3 is TGTGCCAGCAGCTTGGGACTAGCGGGGGCGCCCCTCCAAGAGACCCAGTACTTC. Amino acids: CASSLGLAGAPLQETQYF.

The chain uses TRBV4-2 and TRBJ2-7; the D gene is possibly TRBD1 (6 bases). CDR1 and CDR2 from the germline V gene are LGHNA and YNFKEQ. The CDR3 extends over 15 amino acids. With 1 base removed from V and 2 bases from J, the gap between germline ends came to 12 bases. The CDR3 spells CASSQAPGVTYEQYF. The DNA for the CDR3 is TGTGCCAGCAGCCAAGCCCCAGGGGTCACCTACGAGCAGTACTTC.

The gene calls are TRBV2 and TRBJ2-4; 12 bases line up with TRBD1. From germline, CDR1 is SNHLY and CDR2 FYNNEI. V lost 1 base and J lost 6; bases outside the gene matches: 4. There are 16 residues in the CDR3. In nucleotides, the CDR3 is TGTGCCAGCAGTGAAGTCGCGGGACAGGGGGCAAACATTCAGTACTTC. Residues: CASSEVAGQGANIQYF.

The chain couples TRBV7-6 to TRBJ2-7; D is perhaps TRBD2 (5 bases). The CDR3 is 14 amino acids. V dropped 4 bases and J dropped 4 bases, with 14 bases sitting between them. The germline gives CDR1 SGHVS, CDR2 FNYEAQ. CDR3 residues: CASSSVVGDYEQYF. In nucleotides, the CDR3 is TGTGCCAGCAGCTCTGTAGTGGGAGATTACGAGCAGTACTTC. Full variable domain (remainder filled in from reference TRBV7-6 and TRBJ2-7): GAGVSQSPRYKVTKRGQDVALRCDPISGHVSLYWYRQALGQGPEFLTYFNYEAQQDKSGLPNDRFSAERPEGSISTLTIQRTEQRDSAMYRCASSSVVGDYEQYFGPGTRLTVT.

The chain is built from TRBV5-5 and TRBJ2-7; 8 nucleotides match TRBD1. Germline V gives CDR1 SGHKS, CDR2 YYEKEE (reference sequence). This CDR3 is built from 14 residues. J was trimmed by 4 bases and V by 1 base; bases with no gene match: 4. The CDR3 coding sequence is TGTGCCAGCAGCTTGTGGACAGGGTTATACGAGCAGTACTTC. Translated, it gives CASSLWTGLYEQYF.

The chain combines TRBV9 with TRBJ2-3, with TRBD2 matching over 11 bases. Per germline, CDR1 SGDLS and CDR2 YYNGEE. This CDR3 is built from 18 residues. V shed 4 bases and J 5 bases; nucleotides not matched to a gene: 15. The CDR3 sequence is CASSPHRVAGGRGDTQYF. CDR3 bases: TGTGCCAGCAGCCCCCACCGCGTAGCGGGGGGGCGAGGAGATACGCAGTATTTT.

The sample holds a few counts of this clone. The J gene is TRBJ2-7, the V gene TRBV28, with D tentatively TRBD1 (6 bases). Trimming stripped 3 bases from V and 0 bases from J, with 9 bases between. CDR1 is MDHEN, CDR2 SYDVKM, per germline. There are 14 residues in the CDR3. CDR3 loop: CASSFGQPSYEQYF. CDR3 in DNA: TGTGCCAGCAGTTTTGGACAGCCCTCCTACGAGCAGTACTTC. Based on the CDR3 plus reference TRBV28 and TRBJ2-7, the full variable domain is DVKVTQSSRYLVKRTGEKVFLECVQDMDHENMFWYRQDPGLGLRLIYFSYDVKMKEKGDIPEGYSVSREKKERFSLILESASTNQTSMYLCASSFGQPSYEQYFGPGTRLTVT.

This clone showed up just once. The CDR3 DNA reads as TGTGCCAGCAGCGTGGGGACTAGCGGGGCCCGGACCCAGTACTTC. Translation: CASSVGTSGARTQYF. This chain connects TRBV13 to TRBJ2-5, with 13 positions matching TRBD2. Germline CDR1 and CDR2: PRHDT and FYEKMQ (reference sequence). V shed 5 bases and J 7 bases; nucleotides not matched to a gene: 7. CDR3 size: 15 residues.

This rearrangement joins TRBV15 to TRBJ1-4; maybe TRBD1 (6 bases). Germline V lookup: CDR1 LNHNV, CDR2 YYDKDF (reference sequence). V was cut by 5 bases and J by 5 bases, with 15 bases left in between. This CDR3 spans 15 amino acids. In DNA form, the CDR3 reads TGTGCCACCAGCGTAACCAGGGGTCGGAATGAAAAACTGTTTTTT. Its translation is CATSVTRGRNEKLFF.